A selection of T cell receptor beta chains follows, all from one sample in a study of cytomegalovirus exposure and HLA in healthy donors. Assay: immunoSEQ multiplex PCR; the TCRdb copy retains only in-frame clones and omits some. The sample has approximately 53,000 clones, 72% seen once. Sequencing input: PBMCs. These receptor sequences come from a woman aged 50 to 60 in good health and CMV-seronegative. The CDR3 runs from the conserved cysteine through the conserved F or W. The D gene is left open where the match is weak. The size of a clone is reported for some rows only, either as once, few or many, or as a class for expanded clones.

D,V,J,size,CDR3,DNA
-,TRBV5-1,TRBJ1-5,-,CASSLDGRGGNQPQHF,TGCGCCAGCAGCTTGGATGGCAGGGGTGGCAATCAGCCCCAGCATTTT
-,TRBV13,TRBJ1-3,few,CASSLGTDRNTIYF,TGTGCCAGCAGCTTAGGGACAGATAGAAACACCATATATTTT
TRBD1,TRBV13,TRBJ1-2,-,CASRHTGGGNYGYTF,TGTGCCAGCAGACATACAGGGGGCGGTAACTATGGCTACACCTTC
TRBD2,TRBV25-1,TRBJ2-7,-,CASRPGAGDTYEQYF,TGTGCCAGCAGGCCGGGAGCGGGAGACACGTACGAGCAGTACTTC
-,TRBV7-9,TRBJ1-1,-,CASSLEGPEAFF,TGTGCCAGCAGCTTAGAAGGCCCGGAGGCTTTCTTT
-,TRBV10-3,TRBJ1-5,-,CAIASRGNQPQHF,TGTGCCATCGCCTCGCGGGGCAATCAGCCCCAGCATTTT
-,TRBV6-6,TRBJ2-2,-,CASSYNLAGNTGELFF,TGTGCCAGCAGTTACAATCTAGCAGGGAACACCGGGGAGCTGTTTTTT
-,TRBV7-3,TRBJ2-5,few,CASSRSGLQETQYF,TGTGCCAGCAGCCGTAGCGGCCTCCAAGAGACCCAGTACTTC
-,TRBV28,TRBJ2-3,-,CASSADYTDTQYF,TGTGCCAGCAGCGCGGACTACACAGATACGCAGTATTTT
-,TRBV5-1,TRBJ1-2,-,CASSLGGVGYGYTF,TGCGCCAGCAGCTTGGGGGGGGTCGGCTATGGCTACACCTTC
TRBD1,TRBV4-3,TRBJ1-2,-,CASSPDRDYGYTF,TGCGCCAGCAGCCCAGACAGGGACTATGGCTACACCTTC
TRBD1,TRBV18,TRBJ2-3,-,CASSPPNRGYADTQYF,TGTGCCAGCTCACCACCAAACAGGGGATACGCAGATACGCAGTATTTT
-,TRBV5-4,TRBJ2-7,-,CASSPGRDRIHSYEQYF,TGTGCCAGCAGCCCCGGGCGGGACAGAATTCATTCCTACGAGCAGTACTTC
-,TRBV6-1,TRBJ2-7,-,CASSEAVVYEQYF,TGTGCCAGCAGTGAAGCAGTCGTCTACGAGCAGTACTTC
-,TRBV28,TRBJ2-3,-,CASTPSGEDTQYF,TGTGCCAGCACCCCCTCAGGGGAGGATACGCAGTATTTT
TRBD2,TRBV7-8,TRBJ2-7,-,CASKLLGLSGTYEQYF,TGTGCCAGCAAGCTACTAGGACTTAGCGGGACCTACGAGCAGTACTTC
-,TRBV19,TRBJ1-2,once,CASSPTQVSGGYTF,TGTGCCAGTAGTCCAACTCAGGTGTCAGGGGGCTACACCTTC
TRBD2,TRBV4-1,TRBJ2-2,-,CASSLGLAGNTGELFF,TGCGCCAGCAGCCTCGGACTAGCGGGGAACACCGGGGAGCTGTTTTTT
TRBD2,TRBV18,TRBJ2-1,-,CASSLTLAGDNEQFF,TGTGCCAGCTCACTTACCCTAGCGGGGGACAATGAGCAGTTCTTC
TRBD1,TRBV20-1,TRBJ2-2,-,CSVGGAGELFF,TGCAGTGTAGGGGGCGCCGGGGAGCTGTTTTTT
-,TRBV11-2,TRBJ2-2,-,CASSVQNTGELFF,TGTGCCAGCAGCGTTCAAAACACCGGGGAGCTGTTTTTT
TRBD2,TRBV30,TRBJ2-2,once,CAWSGTSGSRGELFF,TGTGCCTGGAGCGGGACTAGCGGGAGTAGAGGGGAGCTGTTTTTT
TRBD1,TRBV4-3,TRBJ1-1,-,CASSPQPGTANTEAFF,TGCGCCAGCAGCCCTCAACCGGGGACAGCCAACACTGAAGCTTTCTTT
-,TRBV19,TRBJ2-2,-,CASSTGLNLYTGELFF,TGTGCCAGTAGTACGGGACTCAACCTCTACACCGGGGAGCTGTTTTTT
-,TRBV6-1,TRBJ2-1,-,CASRVVIGGEQFF,TGTGCCAGCAGAGTAGTTATCGGCGGTGAGCAGTTCTTC
TRBD1,TRBV18,TRBJ2-7,-,CASSLGTGDDYEQYF,TGTGCCAGCTCACTAGGGACAGGGGATGACTACGAGCAGTACTTC
TRBD2,TRBV7-9,TRBJ2-5,-,CASSRPSGGTETQYF,TGTGCCAGCAGCCGTCCTAGCGGGGGGACAGAGACCCAGTACTTC
TRBD1,TRBV6-5,TRBJ1-2,-,CASSSGTGSYGYTF,TGTGCCAGCAGTTCCGGGACAGGGAGCTATGGCTACACCTTC
-,TRBV27,TRBJ1-1,-,CASSLQMNTEAFF,TGTGCCAGCAGTTTACAGATGAACACTGAAGCTTTCTTT
-,TRBV2,TRBJ1-6,-,CASSGSAGYSPLHF,TGTGCCAGCAGTGGATCGGCGGGATATTCACCCCTCCACTTT
-,TRBV6-6,TRBJ2-3,-,CASSSPEAMDTQYF,TGTGCCAGCAGTAGCCCGGAAGCGATGGATACGCAGTATTTT
TRBD1,TRBV2,TRBJ2-5,-,CASRNTGGRETQYF,TGTGCCAGCAGAAATACAGGGGGCCGAGAGACCCAGTACTTC
TRBD1,TRBV30,TRBJ2-1,-,CAWGRDSNEQFF,TGTGCCTGGGGCAGGGACAGCAATGAGCAGTTCTTC
TRBD2,TRBV27,TRBJ2-1,-,CASSLFSGTPEGFF,TGTGCCAGCAGTTTATTTAGCGGGACCCCCGAGGGATTCTTC
TRBD1,TRBV14,TRBJ2-1,-,CASSQRQGFEQFF,TGTGCCAGCAGCCAGAGACAGGGGTTTGAGCAGTTCTTC
-,TRBV9,TRBJ1-1,-,CASSVTSDTNTEAFF,TGTGCCAGCAGCGTCACCTCAGACACCAACACTGAAGCTTTCTTT
-,TRBV18,TRBJ2-6,-,CASSQTGSGANVLTF,TGTGCCAGCTCACAGACAGGTTCTGGGGCCAACGTCCTGACTTTC
TRBD2,TRBV9,TRBJ2-1,-,CASSVRTSGGQFF,TGTGCCAGCAGCGTACGAACTAGCGGAGGGCAGTTCTTC
TRBD2,TRBV7-9,TRBJ2-4,-,CASSYGGGDAKNIQYF,TGTGCCAGCAGCTACGGCGGGGGGGATGCCAAAAACATTCAGTACTTC
TRBD2,TRBV9,TRBJ2-1,-,CASSVASGSYEQFF,TGTGCCAGCAGCGTAGCTAGCGGGAGCTATGAGCAGTTCTTC
-,TRBV19,TRBJ2-7,-,CASSTERGAGDAEQYF,TGTGCCAGTAGTACAGAAAGGGGTGCAGGGGATGCCGAGCAGTACTTC
-,TRBV7-7,TRBJ2-1,-,CASSFAGGSNEQFF,TGTGCCAGCAGCTTTGCAGGGGGGAGCAATGAGCAGTTCTTC
-,TRBV7-2,TRBJ1-4,-,CASSQGLGYEKLFF,TGTGCCAGCAGCCAGGGGTTAGGATATGAAAAACTGTTTTTT
TRBD1,TRBV5-1,TRBJ1-2,few,CASRKNGQEDYGYTF,TGCGCCAGCAGGAAAAACGGACAGGAGGATTATGGCTACACCTTC
-,TRBV28,TRBJ1-1,few,CASSSPDTGGVDAFF,TGTGCCAGCAGTTCCCCGGACACAGGAGGGGTTGACGCTTTCTTT
TRBD1,TRBV30,TRBJ2-5,few,CAWTGGGETQYF,TGTGCCTGGACAGGGGGCGGAGAGACCCAGTACTTC
-,TRBV7-3,TRBJ2-1,-,CASSLTGYEQFF,TGTGCCAGCAGCCTCACAGGGTATGAGCAGTTCTTC
-,TRBV6-5,TRBJ1-1,-,CASSYGGGGAEAFF,TGTGCCAGCAGTTACGGCGGGGGGGGCGCTGAAGCTTTCTTT
TRBD2,TRBV27,TRBJ2-7,-,CASSLSSGGYEQYF,TGTGCCAGCAGTTTATCCTCGGGAGGGTACGAGCAGTACTTC
-,TRBV18,TRBJ1-5,-,CASSPNSGEDQPQHF,TGTGCCAGCTCCCCAAATTCGGGGGAAGATCAGCCCCAGCATTTT
-,TRBV30,TRBJ1-2,-,CAWRGGQLNYGYTF,TGTGCCTGGAGGGGCGGACAGTTAAACTATGGCTACACCTTC
TRBD2,TRBV19,TRBJ2-7,-,CASSQRENGYEQYF,TGTGCCAGTTCACAGCGGGAGAACGGCTACGAGCAGTACTTC
TRBD1,TRBV7-9,TRBJ2-5,-,CASSTLQGEETQYF,TGTGCCAGCAGCACGCTACAGGGGGAAGAGACCCAGTACTTC
TRBD1,TRBV10-2,TRBJ2-5,few,CASSDRQGKETQYF,TGCGCCAGCAGTGACCGACAGGGAAAGGAGACCCAGTACTTC